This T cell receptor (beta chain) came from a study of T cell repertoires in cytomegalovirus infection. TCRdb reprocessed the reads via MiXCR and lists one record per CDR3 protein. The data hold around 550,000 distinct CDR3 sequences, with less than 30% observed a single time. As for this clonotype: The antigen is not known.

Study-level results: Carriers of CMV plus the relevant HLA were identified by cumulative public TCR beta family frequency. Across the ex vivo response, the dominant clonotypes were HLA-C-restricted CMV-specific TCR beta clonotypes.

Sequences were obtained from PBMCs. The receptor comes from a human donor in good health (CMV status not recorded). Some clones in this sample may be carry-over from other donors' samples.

CDR3 bases: TGTGCTAGTGGTTTGCAGGGCGGTAATTCACCCCTCCACTTT. It is translated as CASGLQGGNSPLHF. The rearrangement uses TRBV12-5 and TRBJ1-6, with D maybe TRBD1 (5 bases). Deletions cut 2 bases from V and 6 bases from J, with 8 bases between. This CDR3 contains 14 residues. Per the germline V gene, CDR1 is LGHNT and CDR2 is FRNRAP.